This TCR beta chain was retrieved from a study of early T cells in non-severe SARS-CoV-2 infection (dated by TCRdb to about 2021). About the full investigation: Because TCR sequencing was done on bulk RNA from unsorted whole blood, the alpha and beta chains could not be paired. On the study overall, not on this receptor specifically: VDJdb matching was skewed toward anti-spike CD8 responses, so virus-specific expansions were likely underestimated and private and CD4 specificities were missed.

CDR1 and CDR2 are drawn from the germline V gene: SGHVS, FQNEAQ. The junction carries 10 bases between V and J, which are trimmed by 1 base and 4 bases respectively. The cysteine opens and the phenylalanine closes a CDR3 of 14 amino acids. Only CDR3 DNA is held: 42 bases, read in frame from base 1. The method was 5' RACE. Sequenced using a NextSeq 500. In the TCR library protocol, unique molecular identifiers were attached to individual cDNA molecules to correct for PCR bias and sequencing error. Sequencing covered both TCR alpha and beta chains, and within each sample the abundances of alpha and beta sequences were tightly co-correlated. The study's own analysis went as follows. Decombinator V4 was used to annotate TCR sequences for V gene, J gene and CDR3. TCRs were defined as expanded if a significant change between any two time points was detected under a Poisson model with p below 0.0001. TCR abundances were normalised to the total number of TCRs sequenced per sample and expressed as counts per million. MAIT TCRs were defined by TRAV1-2 paired with TRAJ12, TRAJ20 or TRAJ33, and iNKT TCRs by TRAV10 paired with TRAJ18. A search of VDJdb, accessed on 1 November 2021, was run for TCRs annotated to CMV, EBV and SARS-CoV-2, with TCRs annotated for multiple antigens excluded. TCRdb reworked the public reads: Q25 trimming with fastp, MiXCR clone assembly, productive beta chains retained. CDR3 protein sequences are deduplicated, and each keeps its most common genes and DNA. The V and J calls and clone size come from TCRdb's table, not from the authors' own analysis. The sample data list around 50,000 distinct CDR3 sequences, and roughly 6.8% of these were observed just once. 3.9% of the sample belongs to the ten largest clones.

There are many counts of this clonotype. No antigen is known for it. Base quality data are lacking; no much larger clone is found one base away. Set within a cohort of healthcare workers in London, UK, this nested case-control study involved weekly PCR testing of nasopharyngeal swabs along with blood sampling. Healthcare workers were recruited during the week of the UK lockdown, between 23 and 31 March 2020, and followed weekly for up to about 15 weeks. Sequencing was done on a sample of whole blood. The TCR sequence derives from an adult who was a healthcare worker with PCR-confirmed SARS-CoV-2 infection or an uninfected control (not recorded which). The chain is encoded by TRBV7-8 joined to TRBJ2-5; the D gene identity is not certain. In nucleotides, the sequence is TGTGCCAGCAGCTTAGATCACACCCCAGAGACCCAGTACTTC. This translates into CASSLDHTPETQYF.